This T cell receptor beta chain was identified during a study of blood T cell repertoires in COVID-19. About the study: Collection of acute and convalescent COVID-19 samples took place in the United States, Italy and Spain. Sample material is recorded as cDNA or gDNA derived from T cells, B-cell-depleted T cells, or PBMCs.

CDR3 length: 16 amino acids. Germline CDR1 is MGHRA and CDR2 is YSYEKL. V lost 1 base and J lost 1; bases outside the gene matches: 5. As processed by the authors: Reference gene primer amplification gave estimated nucleated cell counts. TCRdb keeps only in-frame clones here, not all; method: immunoSEQ multiplex PCR. V and J calls and clone size follow that table, whereas D and trimming were derived from the DNA. This sample has around 93,000 clones, with 87% found just once. The chain couples TRBV4-1 to TRBJ2-7; TRBD1 agrees at 9 bases. Sequenced: peripheral blood. The TCR was taken from a human donor in a cohort sampled during active COVID-19. CDR3 coding DNA: TGCGCCAGCAGCCAAGTCGCCGGGACAGGGTCCTACGAGCAGTACTTC. Amino acids: CASSQVAGTGSYEQYF.